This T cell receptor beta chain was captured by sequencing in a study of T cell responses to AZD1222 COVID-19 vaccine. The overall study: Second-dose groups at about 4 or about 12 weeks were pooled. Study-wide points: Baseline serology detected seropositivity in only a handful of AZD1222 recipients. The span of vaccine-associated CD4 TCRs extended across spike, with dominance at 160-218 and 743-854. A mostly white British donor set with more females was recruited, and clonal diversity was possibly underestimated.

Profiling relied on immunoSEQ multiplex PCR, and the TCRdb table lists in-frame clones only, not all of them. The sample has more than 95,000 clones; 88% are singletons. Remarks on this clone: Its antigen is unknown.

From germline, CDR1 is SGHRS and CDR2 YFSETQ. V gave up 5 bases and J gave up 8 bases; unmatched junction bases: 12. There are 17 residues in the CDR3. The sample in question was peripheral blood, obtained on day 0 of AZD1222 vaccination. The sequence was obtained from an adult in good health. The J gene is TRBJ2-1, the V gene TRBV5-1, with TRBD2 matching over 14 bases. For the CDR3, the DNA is TGCGCCAGCAGTCTAAGATCGGGGACTAGCGGGAGCCATGAGCAGTTCTTC. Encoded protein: CASSLRSGTSGSHEQFF.